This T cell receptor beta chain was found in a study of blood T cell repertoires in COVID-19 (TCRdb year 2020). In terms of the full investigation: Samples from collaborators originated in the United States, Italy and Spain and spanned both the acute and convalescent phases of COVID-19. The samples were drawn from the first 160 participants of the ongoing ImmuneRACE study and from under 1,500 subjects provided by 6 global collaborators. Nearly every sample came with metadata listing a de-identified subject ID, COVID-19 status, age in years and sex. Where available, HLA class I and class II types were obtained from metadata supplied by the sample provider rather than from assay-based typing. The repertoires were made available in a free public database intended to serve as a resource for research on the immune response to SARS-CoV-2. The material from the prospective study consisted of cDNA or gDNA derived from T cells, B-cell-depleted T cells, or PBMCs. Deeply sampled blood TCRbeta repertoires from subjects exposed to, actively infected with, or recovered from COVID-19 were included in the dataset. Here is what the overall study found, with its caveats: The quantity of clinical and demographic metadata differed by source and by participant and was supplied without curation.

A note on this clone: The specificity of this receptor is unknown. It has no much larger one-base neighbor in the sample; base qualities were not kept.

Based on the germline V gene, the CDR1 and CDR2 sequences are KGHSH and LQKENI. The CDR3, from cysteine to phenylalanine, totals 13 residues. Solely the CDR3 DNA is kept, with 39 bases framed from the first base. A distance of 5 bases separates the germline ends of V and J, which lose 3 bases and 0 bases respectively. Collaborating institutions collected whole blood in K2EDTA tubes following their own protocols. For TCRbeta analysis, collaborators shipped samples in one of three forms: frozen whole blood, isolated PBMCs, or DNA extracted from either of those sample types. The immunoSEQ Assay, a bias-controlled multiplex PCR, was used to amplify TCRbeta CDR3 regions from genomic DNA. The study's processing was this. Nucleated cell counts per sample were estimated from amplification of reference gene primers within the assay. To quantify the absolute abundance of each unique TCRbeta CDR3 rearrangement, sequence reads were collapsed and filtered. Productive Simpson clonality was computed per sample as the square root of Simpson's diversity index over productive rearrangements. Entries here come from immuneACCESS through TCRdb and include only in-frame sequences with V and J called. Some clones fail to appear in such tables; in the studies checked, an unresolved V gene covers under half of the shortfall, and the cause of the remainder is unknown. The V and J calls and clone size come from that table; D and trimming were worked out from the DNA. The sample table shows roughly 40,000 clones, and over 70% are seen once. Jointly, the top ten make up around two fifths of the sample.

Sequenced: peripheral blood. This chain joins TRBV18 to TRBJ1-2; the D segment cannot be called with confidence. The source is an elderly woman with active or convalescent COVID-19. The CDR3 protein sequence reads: CASSPSPNYGYTF. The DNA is TGTGCCAGCTCACCGTCTCCTAACTATGGCTACACCTTC.